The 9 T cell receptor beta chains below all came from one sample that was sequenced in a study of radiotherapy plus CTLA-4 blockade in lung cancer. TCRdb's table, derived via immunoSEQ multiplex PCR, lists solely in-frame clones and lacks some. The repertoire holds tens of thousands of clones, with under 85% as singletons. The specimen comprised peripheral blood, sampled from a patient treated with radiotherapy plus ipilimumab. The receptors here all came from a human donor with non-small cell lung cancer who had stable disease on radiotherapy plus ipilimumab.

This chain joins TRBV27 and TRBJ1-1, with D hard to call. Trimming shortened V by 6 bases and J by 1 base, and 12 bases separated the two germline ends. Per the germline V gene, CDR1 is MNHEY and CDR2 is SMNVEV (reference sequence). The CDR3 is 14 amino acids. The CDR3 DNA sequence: TGTGCCAGCAGGTTTTTGGGAGCGAACACTGAAGCTTTCTTT. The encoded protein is CASRFLGANTEAFF.

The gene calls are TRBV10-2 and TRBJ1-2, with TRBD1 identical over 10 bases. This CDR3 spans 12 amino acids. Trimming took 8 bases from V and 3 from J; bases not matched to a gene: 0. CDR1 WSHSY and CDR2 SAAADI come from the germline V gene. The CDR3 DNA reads TGCGCCAGCGGGACAGGGGACTATGGCTACACCTTC. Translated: CASGTGDYGYTF.

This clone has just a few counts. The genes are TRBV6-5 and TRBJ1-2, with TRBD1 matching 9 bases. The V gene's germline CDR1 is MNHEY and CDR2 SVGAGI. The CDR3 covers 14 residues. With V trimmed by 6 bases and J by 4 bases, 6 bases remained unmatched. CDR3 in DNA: TGTGCCAGCAGGGTCGGACAGGGGACCTATGGCTACACCTTC. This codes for CASRVGQGTYGYTF.

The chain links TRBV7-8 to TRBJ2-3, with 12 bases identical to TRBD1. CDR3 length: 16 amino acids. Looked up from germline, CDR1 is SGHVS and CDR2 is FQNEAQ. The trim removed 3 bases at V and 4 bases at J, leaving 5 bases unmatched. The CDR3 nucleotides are TGTGCCAGCAGCTTGCCGGGACAGGGGGCTTCAGATACGCAGTATTTT. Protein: CASSLPGQGASDTQYF.

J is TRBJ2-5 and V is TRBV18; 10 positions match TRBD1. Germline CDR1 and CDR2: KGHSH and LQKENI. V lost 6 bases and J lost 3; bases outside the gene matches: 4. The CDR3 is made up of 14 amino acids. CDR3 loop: CASSQTGGEETQYF. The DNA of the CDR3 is TGTGCCAGCTCTCAGACAGGGGGCGAAGAGACCCAGTACTTC.

In DNA form, the CDR3 reads TGTGCCAGCAGCTCCGGGTCCGAAAAGCAGTTCTTC. This gives the protein CASSSGSEKQFF. V usage is TRBV7-2 and J usage is TRBJ2-1; D unresolved. The germline gives CDR1 SGHTA, CDR2 FQGNSA. The CDR3 contains 12 residues. Trimming left V 4 bases short and J 11 bases short, with 12 bases between.

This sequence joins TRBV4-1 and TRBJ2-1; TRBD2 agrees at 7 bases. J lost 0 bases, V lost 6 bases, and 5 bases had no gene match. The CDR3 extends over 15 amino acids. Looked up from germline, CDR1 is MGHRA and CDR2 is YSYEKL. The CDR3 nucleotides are TGCGCCAGCAGGTCCGGGGGGAGCTCCTACAATGAGCAGTTCTTC. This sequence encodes CASRSGGSSYNEQFF.

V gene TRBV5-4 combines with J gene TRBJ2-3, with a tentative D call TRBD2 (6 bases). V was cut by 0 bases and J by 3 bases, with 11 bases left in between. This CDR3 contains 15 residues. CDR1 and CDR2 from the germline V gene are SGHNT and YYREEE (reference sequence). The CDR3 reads CASSLVGSWTDTQYF. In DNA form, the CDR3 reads TGTGCCAGCAGCTTGGTCGGGAGTTGGACAGATACGCAGTATTTT. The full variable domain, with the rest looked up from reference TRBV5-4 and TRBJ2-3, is ETGVTQSPTHLIKTRGQQVTLRCSSQSGHNTVSWYQQALGQGPQFIFQYYREEENGRGNFPPRFSGLQFPNYSSELNVNALELDDSALYLCASSLVGSWTDTQYFGPGTRLTVL.

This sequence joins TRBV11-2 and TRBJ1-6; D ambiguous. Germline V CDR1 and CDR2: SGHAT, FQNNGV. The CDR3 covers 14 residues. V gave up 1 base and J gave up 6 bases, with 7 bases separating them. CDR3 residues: CASSLGGGNSPLHF. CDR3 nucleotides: TGTGCCAGCAGCTTAGGGGGAGGTAATTCACCCCTCCACTTT.